A single sample is the source of the 11 T cell receptor beta chains below, sequenced in a study of blood T cells in healthy people across ages. The authors ran a second PCR of 7 to 11 cycles using a sample-barcoded 5' primer and a J-beta primer mix. TCRdb used MiXCR to reprocess the 5' RACE reads, holding one entry per CDR3 protein. The table shows approximately 780,000 distinct CDR3 sequences, with roughly 25% occurring only once. The same data also went into a second study, on T cells of mothers and their children.

The sample comprised blood. The receptors here all came from a boy younger than 18 in good health.

This clonotype was seen only a few times. The genes are TRBV29-1 and TRBJ1-2; weak D call: TRBD1 (5 bases). V lost 3 bases, J lost 4 bases, and 15 bases lay in between. Germline V gene lookup returns CDR1 SQVTM and CDR2 ANQGSEA. CDR3 size: 14 residues. The CDR3 nucleotides are TGCAGCGTTGATGTGGGGCGCAACCGCTATGGCTACACCTTC. Its protein is CSVDVGRNRYGYTF.

V gene TRBV5-6 combines with J gene TRBJ2-7; D is unclear. The V and J ends lost 2 bases and 4 bases respectively, with 10 bases between them. Germline values: CDR1 SGHDT, CDR2 YYEEEE. The CDR3 covers 13 residues. The CDR3 region is CASSFGQKYEQYF. CDR3 nucleotide sequence: TGTGCCAGCAGCTTTGGTCAGAAGTACGAGCAGTACTTC.

There are a few counts of this clonotype. The chain carries TRBV30 and TRBJ1-4, with D tentatively TRBD1 (6 bases). CDR3 length: 14 residues. Trimming took off 0 bases at V and 8 bases at J, with 13 bases between the two ends. The V gene's germline CDR1 is GTSNPN and CDR2 SVGIG (reference sequence). This CDR3 reads CAWSVQGTGEKLFF. The CDR3 coding sequence is TGTGCCTGGAGTGTGCAGGGAACAGGGGAAAAACTGTTTTTT.

The chain combines TRBV2 with TRBJ2-1; tentatively, D is TRBD2 (5 bases). Germline CDR1 and CDR2: SNHLY and FYNNEI. The V gene lost 6 bases and the J gene lost 8 bases, with 11 bases spanning the gap. CDR3 size: 12 residues. CDR3 protein: CASRPEGYEQFF. CDR3 bases: TGTGCCAGCAGGCCCGAGGGCTATGAGCAGTTCTTC.

The CDR3 reads CASSLASFSYEQYF. DNA of the CDR3: TGTGCCAGCAGCTTAGCTAGCTTCTCCTACGAGCAGTACTTC. The chain employs TRBV7-2 and TRBJ2-7; D remains unclear. V was cut by 0 bases and J by 0 bases, with 6 bases left in between. Germline values: CDR1 SGHTA, CDR2 FQGNSA. The CDR3 contains 14 residues.

This chain connects TRBV4-2 to TRBJ2-3; 11 nucleotides line up with TRBD2. Germline CDR1 and CDR2: LGHNA and YNFKEQ. CDR3 size: 17 residues. V lost 0 bases to trimming and J lost 2 bases; unmatched junction nucleotides: 4. CDR3 residues: CASSQDNSGGVTDTQYF. DNA for the CDR3: TGTGCCAGCAGCCAAGATAATAGCGGGGGGGTCACAGATACGCAGTATTTT.

This sequence joins TRBV7-3 and TRBJ2-1; weak D call: TRBD2 (7 bases). The J call may be in error: the DNA end matches TRBJ2-7 better. The CDR3 is 15 amino acids. Per the germline V gene, CDR1 is SGHTA and CDR2 is FQGTGA. The CDR3 reads CASSLYAGAIYEQYF. Written as DNA, the CDR3 is TGTGCCAGCAGCTTATATGCGGGGGCGATCTACGAGCAGTACTTC.

The V call is TRBV29-1, the J call TRBJ2-2; a possible D gene is TRBD1 (6 bases). V gave up 6 bases and J gave up 3 bases, with 14 bases separating them. Germline CDR1 and CDR2: SQVTM and ANQGSEA. The CDR3 totals 14 residues. CDR3 in DNA: TGCAGCGTGACCCGGGACACCGACACCGGGGAGCTGTTTTTT. The encoded protein is CSVTRDTDTGELFF.

This sequence joins TRBV12-3 or TRBV12-4 and TRBJ2-5; TRBD1 agrees at 7 bases. The CDR3 has 16 residues. After removal of 6 bases from V and 4 bases from J, the junction contained 14 bases not matched to a gene. The CDR3 sequence is CASRLGQAWGIETQYF. Written as DNA, the CDR3 is TGTGCCAGCAGGCTCGGACAGGCCTGGGGGATAGAGACCCAGTACTTC.

The chain carries TRBV12-3 or TRBV12-4 and TRBJ1-1; 11 bases map to TRBD1. The CDR3 sequence is 15 residues long. V lost 5 bases, J lost 6 bases, and 8 bases stayed unmatched. CDR3 in amino acids: CASSPRTGGRAEAFF. CDR3 coding DNA: TGTGCCAGCAGTCCCCGGACAGGGGGCCGGGCTGAAGCTTTCTTT.

This clonotype was counted between two and nine times. The rearrangement uses TRBV5-1 and TRBJ2-5, with 11 bases aligning to TRBD2. CDR3 length: 15 amino acids. The germline gives CDR1 SGHRS, CDR2 YFSETQ. The J segment lost 2 bases and the V segment lost 6 bases, leaving 6 bases of the junction unmatched. The CDR3 DNA sequence: TGCGCCAGCAAAACCCTAGCGGGGGGTCAAGAGACCCAGTACTTC. Its protein product is CASKTLAGGQETQYF.